The rows below give T cell receptor beta chains drawn from one sample of a study of cytotoxic CD8 clonotypes in ibrutinib-treated CLL. The table came from immunoSEQ multiplex PCR; TCRdb's copy has only in-frame clones and leaves some out. Among a few hundred thousand clones listed, about 61% were seen once. The material sequenced was PBMCs, taken after 36 months of ibrutinib treatment. These receptor sequences come from a human donor with chronic lymphocytic leukemia. Both conserved end residues are part of each CDR3. A D gene is named only where the DNA matches it firmly. Clone sizes are given selectively: once, few, many, or a class where the clone is expanded.

abundance	d_gene	v_gene	j_gene	CDR3aa
.	.	TRBV13	TRBJ1-2	CASSLNQGMRGYTF
.	TRBD1	TRBV4-1	TRBJ1-5	CASSQRGRGHQPQHF
.	.	TRBV5-1	TRBJ1-1	CASSLGDAEAFF
.	TRBD2	TRBV9	TRBJ2-3	CASSASSGATDTQYF
.	TRBD1	TRBV6-5	TRBJ2-3	CASSYSRGTGDTQYF
.	.	TRBV7-8	TRBJ2-7	CASSLRGRSYEQYF
few	.	TRBV19	TRBJ2-5	CASSRSWGETQYF
few	.	TRBV7-2	TRBJ1-5	CASSLGGRRSNQPQHF
.	TRBD1	TRBV27	TRBJ2-2	CASSLHPTGATGELFF
.	.	TRBV5-7	TRBJ1-3	CASSRLSSSGNTIYF
.	.	TRBV6-5	TRBJ1-6	CASSPNNSPLHF
.	.	TRBV29-1	TRBJ2-5	CSVHQETQYF
.	TRBD1	TRBV25-1	TRBJ2-7	CASSERGQGIYEQYF
.	.	TRBV11-3	TRBJ2-1	CASSLRAGIYNEQFF
.	TRBD1	TRBV7-8	TRBJ1-6	CASSSGTVNSPLHF
.	.	TRBV7-3	TRBJ2-2	CAGRRDTTGELFF
.	.	TRBV7-2	TRBJ1-2	CASWHTNYGYTF
.	TRBD1	TRBV29-1	TRBJ2-5	CSVNRGLGETQYF
.	.	TRBV10-3	TRBJ1-2	CAISDLGRTDGYTF
few	TRBD2	TRBV29-1	TRBJ2-1	CSAAGGEVSYNEQFF
.	.	TRBV6-1	TRBJ1-2	CASSTGLFYGYTF
once	.	TRBV19	TRBJ1-6	CASKADNSYNSPLHF
.	.	TRBV6-5	TRBJ2-4	CASSSWTESDGIYF
.	.	TRBV27	TRBJ2-3	CASSPRAHRGTDTQYF
.	.	TRBV7-9	TRBJ2-7	CASSLGGTEQYF
few	TRBD2	TRBV18	TRBJ2-7	CASSILAGSSYEQYF
.	.	TRBV10-3	TRBJ2-5	CAIGGPGETQYF
.	.	TRBV11-2	TRBJ1-3	CASSLERTSGNTIYF
.	.	TRBV5-1	TRBJ2-3	CASSLVGRGADTQYF
once	.	TRBV29-1	TRBJ2-7	CSVGGRDLGPTEQYF
.	.	TRBV15	TRBJ2-2	CATSSRTRNTGELFF
.	TRBD2	TRBV27	TRBJ2-1	CASSPPGLHYNEQFF
.	.	TRBV18	TRBJ2-5	CASSFRSLPETQYF
.	.	TRBV29-1	TRBJ2-5	CSVVNSETQYF
few	.	TRBV15	TRBJ1-2	CATSRVDSFYGYTF
.	TRBD1	TRBV6-5	TRBJ2-5	CASSYRGPRQETQYF
.	TRBD2	TRBV5-4	TRBJ2-7	CAGGDGIYEQYF
.	TRBD1	TRBV18	TRBJ2-7	CASSPVQQGADEQYF
.	TRBD1	TRBV4-1	TRBJ1-2	CASSQESGTGAFYGYTF
.	.	TRBV6-1	TRBJ1-4	CASTGFNEKLFF
.	.	TRBV11-2	TRBJ1-2	CASSLGWDGYTF
.	TRBD1	TRBV11-2	TRBJ1-1	CASSLLTMGTGYVIEAFF
.	.	TRBV18	TRBJ2-3	CASSPGGLDTQYF
few	.	TRBV18	TRBJ2-5	CASSPIGETQYF
.	TRBD1	TRBV5-6	TRBJ1-4	CASSLEIGGDEKLFF
few	.	TRBV19	TRBJ1-5	CASRSRNQPQHF
.	.	TRBV4-1	TRBJ1-2	CASSQAQGRADTF
.	.	TRBV6-4	TRBJ1-5	CASSPGGSNQPQHF
.	.	TRBV27	TRBJ1-2	CASSPGYGYTF
.	TRBD2	TRBV5-6	TRBJ2-7	CASSSTSGAYEQYF
.	.	TRBV21-1	TRBJ1-3	CASSKIGGGRGNTIYF
.	.	TRBV5-1	TRBJ2-7	CASSIRESSYEQYF
.	.	TRBV2	TRBJ1-2	CASSVHPENYGYTF
.	.	TRBV12-2	TRBJ1-2	CASRLTQRGPLGYTF